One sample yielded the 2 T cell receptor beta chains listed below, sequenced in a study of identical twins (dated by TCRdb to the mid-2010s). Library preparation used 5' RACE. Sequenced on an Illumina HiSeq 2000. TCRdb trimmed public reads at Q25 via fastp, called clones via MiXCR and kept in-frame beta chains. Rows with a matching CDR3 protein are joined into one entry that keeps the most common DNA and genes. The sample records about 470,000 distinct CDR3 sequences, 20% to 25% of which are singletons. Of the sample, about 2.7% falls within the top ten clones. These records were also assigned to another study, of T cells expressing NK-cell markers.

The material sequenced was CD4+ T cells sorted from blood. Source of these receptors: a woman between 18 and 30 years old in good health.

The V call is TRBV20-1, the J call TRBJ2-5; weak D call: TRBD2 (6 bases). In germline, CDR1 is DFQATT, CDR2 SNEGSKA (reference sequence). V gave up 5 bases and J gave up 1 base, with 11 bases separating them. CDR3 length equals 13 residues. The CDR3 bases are TGCAGTGCTGTCGGGACTTCCCAAGAGACCCAGTACTTC. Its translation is CSAVGTSQETQYF.

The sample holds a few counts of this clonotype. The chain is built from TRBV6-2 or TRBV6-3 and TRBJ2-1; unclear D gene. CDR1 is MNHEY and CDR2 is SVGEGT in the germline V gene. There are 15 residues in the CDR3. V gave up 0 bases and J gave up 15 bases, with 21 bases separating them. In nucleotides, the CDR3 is TGTGCCAGCAGTTACTCGCCAGACCCGCCTTCCCTGCCGTTCTTC. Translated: CASSYSPDPPSLPFF.